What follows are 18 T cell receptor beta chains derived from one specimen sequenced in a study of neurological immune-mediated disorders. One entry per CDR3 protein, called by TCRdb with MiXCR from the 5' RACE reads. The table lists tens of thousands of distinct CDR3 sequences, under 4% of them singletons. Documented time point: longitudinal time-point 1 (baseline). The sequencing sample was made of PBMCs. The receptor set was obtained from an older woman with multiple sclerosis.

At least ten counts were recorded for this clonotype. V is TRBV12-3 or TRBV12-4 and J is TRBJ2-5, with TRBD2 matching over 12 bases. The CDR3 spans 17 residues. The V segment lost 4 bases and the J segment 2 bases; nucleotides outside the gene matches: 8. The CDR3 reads CASSYPKGLAGQETQYF. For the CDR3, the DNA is TGTGCCAGCAGTTACCCCAAAGGACTAGCGGGGCAAGAGACCCAGTACTTC.

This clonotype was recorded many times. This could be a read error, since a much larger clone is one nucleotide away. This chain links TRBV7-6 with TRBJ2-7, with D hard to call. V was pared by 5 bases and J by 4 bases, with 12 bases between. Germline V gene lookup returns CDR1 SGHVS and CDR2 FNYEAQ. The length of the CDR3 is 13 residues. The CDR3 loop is CASSPNGTYEQYF. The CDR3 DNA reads TGTGCCAGCAGCCCAAACGGAACTTACGAGCAGTACTTC.

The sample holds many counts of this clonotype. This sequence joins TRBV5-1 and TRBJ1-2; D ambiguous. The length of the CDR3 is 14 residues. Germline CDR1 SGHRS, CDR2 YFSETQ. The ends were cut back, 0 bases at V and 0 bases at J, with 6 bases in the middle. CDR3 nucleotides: TGCGCCAGCAGCTTGGCCGATTCTAACTATGGCTACACCTTC. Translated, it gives CASSLADSNYGYTF. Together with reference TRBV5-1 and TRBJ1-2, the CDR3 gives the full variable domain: KAGVTQTPRYLIKTRGQQVTLSCSPISGHRSVSWYQQTPGQGLQFLFEYFSETQRNKGNFPGRFSGRQFSNSRSEMNVSTLELGDSALYLCASSLADSNYGYTFGSGTRLTVV.

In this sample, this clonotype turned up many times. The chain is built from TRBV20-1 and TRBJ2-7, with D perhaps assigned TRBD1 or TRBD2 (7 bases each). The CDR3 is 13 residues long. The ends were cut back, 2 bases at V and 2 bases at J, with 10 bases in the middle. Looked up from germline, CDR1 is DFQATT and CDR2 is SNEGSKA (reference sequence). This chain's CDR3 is CSARQGGAYEQYF. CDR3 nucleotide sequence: TGCAGTGCTAGACAGGGGGGGGCCTACGAGCAGTACTTC.

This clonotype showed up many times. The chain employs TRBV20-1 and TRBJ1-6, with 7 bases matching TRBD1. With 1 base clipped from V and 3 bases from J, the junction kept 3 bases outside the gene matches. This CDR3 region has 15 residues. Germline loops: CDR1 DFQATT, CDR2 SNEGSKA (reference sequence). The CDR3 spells CSARARQGYNSPLHF. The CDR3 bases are TGCAGTGCTAGAGCCAGACAGGGCTATAATTCACCCCTCCACTTT.

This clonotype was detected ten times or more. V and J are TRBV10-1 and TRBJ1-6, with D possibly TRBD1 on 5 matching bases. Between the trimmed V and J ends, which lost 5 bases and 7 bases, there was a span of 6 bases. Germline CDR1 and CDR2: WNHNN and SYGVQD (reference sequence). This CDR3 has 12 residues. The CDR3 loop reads CASSSGNSPLHF. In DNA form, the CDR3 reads TGCGCCAGCAGTTCAGGGAATTCACCCCTCCACTTT.

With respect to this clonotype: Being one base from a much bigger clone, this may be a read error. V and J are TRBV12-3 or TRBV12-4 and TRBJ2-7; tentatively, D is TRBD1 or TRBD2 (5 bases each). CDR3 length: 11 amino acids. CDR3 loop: CDSSRGDEQYF. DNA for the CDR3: TGTGACAGCAGTCGAGGGGACGAGCAGTACTTC.

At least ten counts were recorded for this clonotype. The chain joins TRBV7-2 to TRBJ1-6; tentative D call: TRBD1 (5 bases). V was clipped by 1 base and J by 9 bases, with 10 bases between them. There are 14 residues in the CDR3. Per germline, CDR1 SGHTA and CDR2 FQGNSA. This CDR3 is CASSLGQGSSPLHF. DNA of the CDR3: TGTGCCAGCAGCTTAGGGCAGGGATCTTCACCCCTCCACTTT. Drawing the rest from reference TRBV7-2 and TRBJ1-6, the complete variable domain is GAGVSQSPSNKVTEKGKDVELRCDPISGHTALYWYRQSLGQGLEFLIYFQGNSAPDKSGLPSDRFSAERTGGSVSTLTIQRTQQEDSAVYLCASSLGQGSSPLHFGNGTRLTVT.

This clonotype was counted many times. In DNA form, the CDR3 reads TGTGCCAGCAGCGGGAACGGACTCTATGGCTACACCTTC. This translates into CASSGNGLYGYTF. The chain joins TRBV12-3 or TRBV12-4 to TRBJ1-2; no definite D call. The V end lost 6 bases, the J end lost 4 bases, and 12 bases lay between the germline ends. The length of the CDR3 is 13 residues.

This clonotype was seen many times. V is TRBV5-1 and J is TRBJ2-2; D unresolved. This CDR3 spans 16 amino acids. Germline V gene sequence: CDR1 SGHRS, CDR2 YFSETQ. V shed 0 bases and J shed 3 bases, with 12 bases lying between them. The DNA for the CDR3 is TGCGCCAGCAGCTTGGTATCAACCCCTTACACCGGGGAGCTGTTTTTT. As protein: CASSLVSTPYTGELFF. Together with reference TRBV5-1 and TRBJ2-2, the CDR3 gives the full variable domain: KAGVTQTPRYLIKTRGQQVTLSCSPISGHRSVSWYQQTPGQGLQFLFEYFSETQRNKGNFPGRFSGRQFSNSRSEMNVSTLELGDSALYLCASSLVSTPYTGELFFGEGSRLTVL.

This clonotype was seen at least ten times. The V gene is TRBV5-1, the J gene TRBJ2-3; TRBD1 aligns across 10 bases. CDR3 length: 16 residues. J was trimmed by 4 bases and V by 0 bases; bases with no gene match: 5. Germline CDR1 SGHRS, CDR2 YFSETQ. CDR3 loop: CASSLGQGARADTQYF. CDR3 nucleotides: TGCGCCAGCAGCTTGGGACAGGGGGCTCGAGCAGATACGCAGTATTTT. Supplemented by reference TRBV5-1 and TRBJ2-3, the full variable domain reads KAGVTQTPRYLIKTRGQQVTLSCSPISGHRSVSWYQQTPGQGLQFLFEYFSETQRNKGNFPGRFSGRQFSNSRSEMNVSTLELGDSALYLCASSLGQGARADTQYFGPGTRLTVL.

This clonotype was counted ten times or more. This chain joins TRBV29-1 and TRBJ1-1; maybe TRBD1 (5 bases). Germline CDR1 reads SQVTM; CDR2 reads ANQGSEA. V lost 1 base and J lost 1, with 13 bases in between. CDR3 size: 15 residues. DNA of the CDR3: TGCAGCGTTGAAGTGCCAGGGAGAAAGAACACTGAAGCTTTCTTT. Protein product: CSVEVPGRKNTEAFF.

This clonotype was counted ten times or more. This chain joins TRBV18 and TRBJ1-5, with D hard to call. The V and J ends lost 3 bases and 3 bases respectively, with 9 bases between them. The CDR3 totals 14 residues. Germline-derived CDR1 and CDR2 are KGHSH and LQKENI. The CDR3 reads CASSPDSSNQPQHF. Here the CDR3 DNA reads TGTGCCAGCTCACCTGACTCCTCCAATCAGCCCCAGCATTTT.

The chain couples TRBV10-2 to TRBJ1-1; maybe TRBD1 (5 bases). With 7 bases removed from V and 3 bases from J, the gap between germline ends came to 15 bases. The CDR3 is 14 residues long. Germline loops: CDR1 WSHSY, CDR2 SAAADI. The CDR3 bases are TGCGCCAGCACCGGCGGTGGGGCCGACACTGAAGCTTTCTTT. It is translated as CASTGGGADTEAFF.

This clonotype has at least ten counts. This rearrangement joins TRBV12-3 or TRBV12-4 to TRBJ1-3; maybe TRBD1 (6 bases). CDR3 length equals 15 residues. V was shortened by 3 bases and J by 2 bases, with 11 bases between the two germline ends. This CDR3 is CASSFGAGAGNTIYF. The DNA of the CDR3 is TGTGCCAGCAGTTTTGGGGCAGGGGCTGGAAACACCATATATTTT.

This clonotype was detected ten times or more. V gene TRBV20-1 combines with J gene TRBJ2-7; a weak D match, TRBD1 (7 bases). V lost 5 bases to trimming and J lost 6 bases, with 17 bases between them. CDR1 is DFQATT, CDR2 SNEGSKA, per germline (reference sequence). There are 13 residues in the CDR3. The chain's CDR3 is CSAPPGQGGEQYF. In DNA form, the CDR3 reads TGCAGTGCTCCCCCGGGGCAGGGGGGCGAGCAGTACTTC.

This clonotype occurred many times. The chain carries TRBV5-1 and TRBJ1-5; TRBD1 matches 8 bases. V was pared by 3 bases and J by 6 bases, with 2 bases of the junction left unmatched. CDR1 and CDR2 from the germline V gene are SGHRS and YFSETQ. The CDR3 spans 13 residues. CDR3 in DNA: TGCGCCAGCAGCTCAGGGGGCGGTCAGCCCCAGCATTTT. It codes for CASSSGGGQPQHF. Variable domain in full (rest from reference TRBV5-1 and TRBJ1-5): KAGVTQTPRYLIKTRGQQVTLSCSPISGHRSVSWYQQTPGQGLQFLFEYFSETQRNKGNFPGRFSGRQFSNSRSEMNVSTLELGDSALYLCASSSGGGQPQHFGDGTRLSIL.

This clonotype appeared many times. CDR3 protein: CATSDFSHGYTF. The CDR3 nucleotides are TGTGCCACCAGTGATTTTTCCCATGGCTACACCTTC. The chain is built from TRBV24-1 and TRBJ1-2; no reliable D call. CDR3 size: 12 residues. Trimming took off 1 base at V and 6 bases at J, with 5 bases between the two ends. Per germline, CDR1 KGHDR and CDR2 SFDVKD.